The text below deals with one T cell receptor (beta chain). Its antigen is currently not known. Base-call qualities are not available, and no considerably larger clone is one nucleotide away. V lost 2 bases and J lost 9 bases, and the count of bases not matched to a germline gene is 20. CDR1 and CDR2, per the germline V gene, are MNHNS and SASEGT. The CDR3, cysteine through phenylalanine, is 19 amino acids long. The DNA shown is the 57-base CDR3, in frame from base 1. The sample originates from a study of T cell changes during pregnancy in multiple sclerosis (dated by TCRdb to between 2018 and 2021). At the level of the whole study: Changes in the T cell repertoire over the course of pregnancy were examined in this study in women with multiple sclerosis.

Libraries came from the immunoSEQ multiplex PCR assay. In TCRdb, the immuneACCESS table is reduced to in-frame sequences with V and J assigned. These tables do not hold every clone; where another copy was compared, an unresolved V gene accounts for under half, and the others remain unexplained. Recorded for this sample are 50,000 to 60,000 clones; approximately 90% of them occurred a single time. Around 0.38% of the sample lies in the top ten. This material consisted of CD4+ T cells from peripheral blood mononuclear cells, taken in the third trimester of pregnancy. The sequence derives from a female donor with multiple sclerosis, enrolled in a pregnancy study. The chain is made from TRBV6-1 and TRBJ2-1; TRBD2 aligns with 9 central bases. The nucleotide sequence is TGTGCCAGCAGTGAATCCGTGGCTAGCGGGGCTTACAGGTTGGGTGAGCAGTTCTTC. The encoded protein is CASSESVASGAYRLGEQFF.